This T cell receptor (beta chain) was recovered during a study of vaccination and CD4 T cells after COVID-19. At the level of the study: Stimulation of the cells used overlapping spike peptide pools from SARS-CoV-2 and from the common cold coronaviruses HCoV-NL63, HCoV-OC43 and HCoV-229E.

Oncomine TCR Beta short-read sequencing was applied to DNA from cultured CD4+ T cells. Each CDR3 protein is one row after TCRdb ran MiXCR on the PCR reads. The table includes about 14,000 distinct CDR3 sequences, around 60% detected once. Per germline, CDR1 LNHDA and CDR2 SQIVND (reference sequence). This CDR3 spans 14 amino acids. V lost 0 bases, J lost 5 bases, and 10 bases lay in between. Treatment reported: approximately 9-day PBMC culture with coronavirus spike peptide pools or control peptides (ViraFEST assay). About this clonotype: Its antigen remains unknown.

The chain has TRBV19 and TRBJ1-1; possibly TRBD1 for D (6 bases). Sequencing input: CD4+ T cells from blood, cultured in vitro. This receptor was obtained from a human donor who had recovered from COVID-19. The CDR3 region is CASSIEQGRTEAFF. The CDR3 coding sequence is TGTGCCAGTAGTATAGAACAGGGAAGGACTGAAGCTTTCTTT.